The 21 T cell receptor beta chains presented below share a single source sample, sequenced in a study of CD8 T cells in Susac syndrome. A quantity of roughly 0.5 to 1 ug RNA underwent reverse transcription using random hexamers. TCRdb redid the calling of the immunoSEQ multiplex PCR reads with MiXCR, one entry per CDR3 protein. The sample records almost 450,000 distinct CDR3 sequences, more than 80% being singletons. Sample: CD8+ T cells from PBMCs. The source of these receptors is a human donor with multiple sclerosis.

V usage is TRBV28 and J usage is TRBJ2-5, with TRBD1 matching over 10 bases. The CDR3 covers 13 residues. Per germline, CDR1 MDHEN and CDR2 SYDVKM. The ends lost 4 bases at V and 7 bases at J; junction bases unmatched: 3. CDR3 protein: CASSWTGGWTQYF. The CDR3 bases are TGTGCCAGCAGTTGGACAGGGGGTTGGACCCAGTACTTC.

CDR3 sequence: CASSAGLGNTGELFF. CDR3 bases: TGTGCCAGTAGTGCAGGACTAGGGAACACCGGGGAGCTGTTTTTT. The genes are TRBV19 and TRBJ2-2; 7 bases agree with TRBD2. Looked up from germline, CDR1 is LNHDA and CDR2 is SQIVND (reference sequence). This CDR3 region has 15 residues. V gave up 5 bases and J gave up 1 base; unmatched junction bases: 4.

V gene TRBV7-2 combines with J gene TRBJ2-1; D possibly corresponds to TRBD2 (6 bases). This CDR3 is 14 amino acids long. The ends were cut back, 5 bases at V and 4 bases at J, with 12 bases in the middle. CDR1 and CDR2 (germline): SGHTA, FQGNSA. CDR3 loop: CASSPGLTYNEQFF. The DNA for the CDR3 is TGTGCCAGCAGCCCGGGACTGACTTACAATGAGCAGTTCTTC.

In its sample, this clonotype was seen many times. The chain couples TRBV9 to TRBJ2-2; 10 bases align to TRBD1. The V segment lost 3 bases and the J segment 6 bases; nucleotides outside the gene matches: 11. This CDR3 region has 17 residues. CDR1 SGDLS and CDR2 YYNGEE come from the germline V gene. The CDR3 sequence: CASSANPGQGFAGELFF. In DNA form, the CDR3 reads TGTGCCAGCAGCGCCAATCCGGGACAGGGGTTCGCCGGGGAGCTGTTTTTT. The full variable domain, in which reference TRBV9 and TRBJ2-2 provide the parts outside the CDR3, is DSGVTQTPKHLITATGQRVTLRCSPRSGDLSVYWYQQSLDQGLQFLIQYYNGEERAKGNILERFSAQQFPDLHSELNLSSLELGDSALYFCASSANPGQGFAGELFFGEGSRLTVL.

The CDR3 DNA sequence: TGTGCCAGCAGTTCCCCAATCGACAGGGGTCACCACAATGAGCAGTTCTTC. It encodes CASSSPIDRGHHNEQFF. The V call is TRBV12-3 or TRBV12-4, the J call TRBJ2-1; 8 bases line up with TRBD1. After removal of 4 bases from V and 5 bases from J, the junction contained 13 bases not matched to a gene. The CDR3 extends over 17 amino acids.

The V call is TRBV6-5, the J call TRBJ2-3; D gene uncertain. Trimming stripped 7 bases from V and 3 bases from J, with 11 bases between. Germline CDR1 is MNHEY and CDR2 is SVGAGI. This CDR3 is built from 13 residues. CDR3 residues: CASNLSPTDTQYF. CDR3 coding DNA: TGTGCCAGCAATCTATCCCCGACAGATACGCAGTATTTT.

The J gene is TRBJ2-3, the V gene TRBV7-9; D not certain. From germline, CDR1 is SEHNR and CDR2 FQNEAQ (reference sequence). The CDR3 has 15 residues. The V end lost 1 base, the J end lost 0 bases, and 8 bases lay between the germline ends. The CDR3 reads CASSLGEDSTDTQYF. The CDR3 region has the DNA TGTGCCAGCAGCTTAGGGGAAGATAGCACAGATACGCAGTATTTT.

This sequence joins TRBV30 and TRBJ1-1; D not certain. CDR1 GTSNPN and CDR2 SVGIG come from the germline V gene (reference sequence). The length of the CDR3 is 13 residues. V gave up 2 bases and J gave up 3 bases, with 10 bases separating them. The CDR3 here is CAWSTGWDTEAFF. The CDR3 nucleotides are TGTGCCTGGAGTACGGGGTGGGACACTGAAGCTTTCTTT.

The rearrangement joins TRBV20-1 to TRBJ2-3; 9 nucleotides agree with TRBD2. Trimming cost V 0 bases and J 5 bases; bases outside gene matches: 9. CDR3 length: 16 residues. CDR1 and CDR2 from the germline V gene are DFQATT and SNEGSKA (reference sequence). The CDR3 DNA reads as TGCAGTGCTAGAGACGGATGGCGGGAGGGCCGAGATACGCAGTATTTT. The encoded protein is CSARDGWREGRDTQYF.

The chain carries TRBV18 and TRBJ1-2; no clear D. Trimming took 0 bases from V and 4 from J, leaving 9 bases between them. CDR1 KGHSH and CDR2 LQKENI come from the germline V gene. This CDR3 contains 14 residues. The DNA of the CDR3 is TGTGCCAGCTCACCACCTACGGAGATCTATGGCTACACCTTC. It codes for CASSPPTEIYGYTF.

The chain joins TRBV27 to TRBJ2-7, with 7 bases aligning to TRBD2. Germline values: CDR1 MNHEY, CDR2 SMNVEV (reference sequence). V was clipped by 6 bases and J by 4 bases; unmatched bases: 15. The CDR3 length is 16 residues. DNA of the CDR3: TGTGCCAGCAGCCCCGCAGCGGGGCAGGGATTGTACGAGCAGTACTTC. It is translated as CASSPAAGQGLYEQYF.

The chain is built from TRBV5-1 and TRBJ1-2; no definite D call. The CDR3 is made up of 13 amino acids. CDR1 is SGHRS and CDR2 is YFSETQ in the germline V gene. V dropped 0 bases and J dropped 8 bases, with 11 bases sitting between them. The DNA for the CDR3 is TGCGCCAGCAGCTTGGGAGGAGAGGACGGCTACACCTTC. This codes for CASSLGGEDGYTF.

This clonotype has a handful of counts. The V and J genes are TRBV4-2 and TRBJ1-1, with D tentatively TRBD1 (6 bases). The CDR3 extends over 14 amino acids. V was clipped by 0 bases and J by 5 bases, with 10 bases between them. Germline V gene data show CDR1 as LGHNA and CDR2 as YNFKEQ. CDR3 in amino acids: CASSQDEGGTEAFF. CDR3 nucleotides: TGTGCCAGCAGCCAAGATGAAGGGGGGACTGAAGCTTTCTTT.

This chain joins TRBV20-1 and TRBJ2-7; unclear D gene. This CDR3 comprises 13 residues. Germline CDR1 is DFQATT and CDR2 is SNEGSKA (reference sequence). Trimming took off 0 bases at V and 2 bases at J, with 8 bases between the two ends. Written as DNA, the CDR3 is TGCAGTGCTAGAGATGGCGCCCCCTACGAGCAGTACTTC. Amino acids: CSARDGAPYEQYF.

This clonotype was picked up one time. The V gene is TRBV6-5, the J gene TRBJ1-2; 9 bases agree with TRBD1. The V and J ends lost 5 bases and 8 bases, in that order; junction bases with no gene match: 9. There are 14 residues in the CDR3. Germline V gene data show CDR1 as MNHEY and CDR2 as SVGAGI. The CDR3 sequence: CASSLFRTGEGYTF. CDR3 sequence (DNA): TGTGCCAGCAGTCTTTTTCGGACAGGGGAAGGCTACACCTTC.

This chain links TRBV12-3 or TRBV12-4 with TRBJ2-2; no clear D. The CDR3 totals 16 residues. Deletions cut 3 bases from V and 0 bases from J, with 11 bases between. CDR3 nucleotides: TGTGCCAGCAGTTTCGCCCGGTCGGCGAACACCGGGGAGCTGTTTTTT. Translating gives CASSFARSANTGELFF.

This chain connects TRBV4-1 to TRBJ1-2; D gene unclear. The CDR3 is made up of 16 amino acids. V was clipped by 5 bases and J by 7 bases, with 23 bases between them. The germline V gene has CDR1 MGHRA and CDR2 YSYEKL. The DNA for the CDR3 is TGCGCCAGCAGCTATACAGATCTCGCCGGGCGGTCTGGCTACACCTTC. Translating gives CASSYTDLAGRSGYTF.

The chain carries TRBV29-1 and TRBJ1-2; no reliable D call. CDR1 and CDR2 (germline): SQVTM, ANQGSEA. The CDR3 length is 10 residues. Trimming left V 7 bases short and J 6 bases short, with 9 bases between. This CDR3 reads CSDGRDGYTF. In nucleotides, the CDR3 is TGCAGCGATGGAAGAGATGGCTACACCTTC.

The chain joins TRBV2 to TRBJ1-2; D not certain. The V end lost 7 bases, the J end lost 5 bases, and 20 bases lay between the germline ends. This CDR3 comprises 15 residues. Germline CDR1 reads SNHLY; CDR2 reads FYNNEI. The CDR3 coding sequence is TGTGCCAGCACCCTTGCCGGACCCGAAATATATGGCTACACCTTC. It encodes CASTLAGPEIYGYTF.

V is TRBV6-1 and J is TRBJ2-1; 10 bases are a match to TRBD2. Losses at the gene ends were 8 bases for V and 4 bases for J; bases not matched to a gene: 8. This CDR3 is built from 15 residues. CDR1 is MNHNS, CDR2 SASEGT, per germline. This CDR3 reads CASGQLAGQYNEQFF. The CDR3 nucleotides read TGTGCCAGCGGACAACTAGCGGGGCAATACAATGAGCAGTTCTTC.

This chain connects TRBV7-9 to TRBJ2-7; TRBD1 agrees at 10 bases. CDR3 length: 15 residues. Trimming removed 5 bases from V and 5 bases from J; junction bases left unmatched: 9. CDR1 SEHNR and CDR2 FQNEAQ come from the germline V gene (reference sequence). CDR3 residues: CASSPKDRGVHEQYF. Written as DNA, the CDR3 is TGTGCCAGCAGCCCAAAGGACAGGGGGGTCCACGAGCAGTACTTC.